The rows below give T cell receptor beta chains drawn from one sample of a study of T cell responses to AZD1222 COVID-19 vaccine. The data were produced by immunoSEQ multiplex PCR, yet TCRdb's version contains in-frame clones alone and is incomplete. This sample has about 120,000 clones, with roughly 90% found just once. The specimen was peripheral blood, collected 28 days after the second AZD1222 dose. These TCRs come from an adult who received the AZD1222 COVID-19 vaccine. CDR3s include the opening cysteine and the closing phenylalanine or tryptophan. The D gene is left open where the match is weak. The listing skips clone size in some rows; elsewhere it reads once, few, many or a size class.

abundance	v_gene	d_gene	j_gene	CDR3nt	CDR3aa
.	TRBV5-1	.	TRBJ2-3	TGCGCCAGCAGCCCCAGGGGACGGCCTAACACAGATACGCAGTATTTT	CASSPRGRPNTDTQYF
.	TRBV27	TRBD1	TRBJ2-7	TGTGCCAGCAGTCCACGGACAGGGGTGTTCTACGAGCAGTACTTC	CASSPRTGVFYEQYF
.	TRBV5-6	TRBD1	TRBJ1-5	TGTGCCAGCAGCTTGAAAGGACAGGGGGGCAATCAGCCCCAGCATTTT	CASSLKGQGGNQPQHF
.	TRBV2	TRBD1	TRBJ2-3	TGTGCCAGCAGGGATGGCAGGGGGCGAGATACGCAGTATTTT	CASRDGRGRDTQYF
.	TRBV5-6	.	TRBJ2-4	TGTGCCAGCAGCTTGGAGAGAGCGGGAGCCAAAAACATTCAGTACTTC	CASSLERAGAKNIQYF
.	TRBV7-2	.	TRBJ2-7	TGTGCCAGCAGCTTTCACCCGAACTACGAGCAGTACTTC	CASSFHPNYEQYF
.	TRBV10-1	TRBD2	TRBJ2-5	TGCGCCAGCAGTCAGCCCGGGAGGGAAACTAAAGAGACCCAGTACTTC	CASSQPGRETKETQYF
.	TRBV29-1	TRBD2	TRBJ2-4	TGCAGCGTTGAAGCGGGGGAGGGCAAAAACATTCAGTACTTC	CSVEAGEGKNIQYF
once	TRBV29-1	.	TRBJ2-1	TGCAGCGTCTACGGGACGGAATACAATGAGCAGTTCTTC	CSVYGTEYNEQFF
.	TRBV12-3/TRBV12-4	.	TRBJ1-1	TGTGCCAGCACCCTACCGTGGAACACTGAAGCTTTCTTT	CASTLPWNTEAFF
.	TRBV19	.	TRBJ2-5	TGTGCCAGCTCCGACGGGTACTCGCAAGAGACCCAGTACTTC	CASSDGYSQETQYF
.	TRBV28	.	TRBJ2-7	TGTGCCAGCAGTTTGCAGGCGAGCTACGAGCAGTACTTC	CASSLQASYEQYF
.	TRBV28	.	TRBJ1-5	TGTGCCAGCAGTTTGGGCAGGGTAGGCAATCAGCCCCAGCATTTT	CASSLGRVGNQPQHF
.	TRBV5-5	.	TRBJ1-2	TGTGCCAGCAGCATATTGACCGGGGCGTATGGCTACACCTTC	CASSILTGAYGYTF
once	TRBV19	.	TRBJ1-5	TGTGCCAGTAGTATTCGGGGTATTTCGAACCAGCCCCAGCATTTT	CASSIRGISNQPQHF
.	TRBV19	.	TRBJ1-6	TGTGCCAGTATGAGAGGGGCGAAGGAGCCCCTCCACTTT	CASMRGAKEPLHF
.	TRBV5-4	TRBD1	TRBJ1-2	TGTGCCAGCAGCGAGACACCCTGGACAGGGGTTAACGACTATGGCTACACCTTC	CASSETPWTGVNDYGYTF
.	TRBV7-8	.	TRBJ2-3	TGTGCCAGCAGCTTATTGGCTTACTATAGCACAGATACGCAGTATTTT	CASSLLAYYSTDTQYF
.	TRBV19	.	TRBJ1-5	TGTGCCACCCGGAATAGGCGGGTGGGTAATCAGCCCCAGCATTTT	CATRNRRVGNQPQHF
.	TRBV2	.	TRBJ1-6	TGTGCCAGCAGTGAATGGGGTAGTGATTCCTATAATTCACCCCTCCACTTT	CASSEWGSDSYNSPLHF
.	TRBV12-3/TRBV12-4	.	TRBJ2-2	TGTGCCAGCAGTTTCGATGTCGGGGAGCTGTTTTTT	CASSFDVGELFF
.	TRBV27	TRBD1	TRBJ1-4	TGTGCCAGCAGTTCGTGGGGACAGGGGAATGAAAAACTGTTTTTT	CASSSWGQGNEKLFF
.	TRBV16	TRBD1	TRBJ1-5	TGTGCCAGCAGCCAATCGGGACAGGGTAATCAGCCCCAGCATTTT	CASSQSGQGNQPQHF
.	TRBV11-3	.	TRBJ2-2	TGTGCCAGCAGCTTAATGGGGGGCGCGAACGGGGAGCTGTTTTTT	CASSLMGGANGELFF
.	TRBV19	TRBD2	TRBJ2-7	TGTGCCAGTAGTAGAACTAGCGGGTTCCTTATCTACGAGCAGTACTTC	CASSRTSGFLIYEQYF
.	TRBV2	.	TRBJ1-1	TGTGCCAGCAGTTCCCCGGGCTGGGCTTTCTTT	CASSSPGWAFF
.	TRBV7-9	.	TRBJ2-2	TGTGCCAGCAGCTTCGGGGAAAACACCGGGGAGCTGTTTTTT	CASSFGENTGELFF
few	TRBV5-1	.	TRBJ1-2	TGCGCCAGCAGCTTGGCGCCAGGGGAGATCTATGGCTACACCTTC	CASSLAPGEIYGYTF
.	TRBV3-1/TRBV3-2	.	TRBJ1-2	TGTGCCAGCAGCCAGTACAGGGATGGCTACACCTTC	CASSQYRDGYTF
.	TRBV7-9	.	TRBJ1-1	TGTGCCAGCAGCTTAGTAGGGAGGAACACTTTAGACACTGAAGCTTTCTTT	CASSLVGRNTLDTEAFF
.	TRBV28	.	TRBJ1-6	TGTGCCAGCACTAAAGGGGGAGCCGCCTCCTATAATTCACCCCTCCACTTT	CASTKGGAASYNSPLHF
.	TRBV5-1	TRBD1	TRBJ1-3	TGCGCCAGCAGCTTGATGGACAGGGGTGGAAACACCATATATTTT	CASSLMDRGGNTIYF
.	TRBV11-3	.	TRBJ2-1	TGTGCCAGCAGCTTATCCTCCGGATATGAGCAGTTCTTC	CASSLSSGYEQFF
.	TRBV27	.	TRBJ1-5	TGTGCCAGCAGGGGCCAGGGAACGGGCAATCAGCCCCAGCATTTT	CASRGQGTGNQPQHF
.	TRBV6-2/TRBV6-3	TRBD2	TRBJ2-3	TGTGCCAGCAGTTACTACGGGCTAGCGGGCCTGGGAGATACGCAGTATTTT	CASSYYGLAGLGDTQYF
.	TRBV6-1	TRBD1	TRBJ1-6	TGTGCCAGCAGTGAACGGTTGAGGGGGCATTCACCCCTCCACTTT	CASSERLRGHSPLHF
.	TRBV5-6	TRBD2	TRBJ2-7	TGTGCCAGCAGCTCACGGTGGGGGGGCGAGCAGTACTTC	CASSSRWGGEQYF
.	TRBV7-9	.	TRBJ1-4	TGTGCCAGCAGCTTACTAATTGTTATGGGACGGCCAGAAAAACTGTTTTTT	CASSLLIVMGRPEKLFF
.	TRBV7-9	.	TRBJ1-1	TGTGCCAGCAGCCCGGGAGCAGGGCCCAGGGACACTGAAGCTTTCTTT	CASSPGAGPRDTEAFF
.	TRBV5-1	.	TRBJ2-7	TGCGCCAGCAGCTTGGGATCAGCGAACTCCTACGAGCAGTACTTC	CASSLGSANSYEQYF